Following are 3 T cell receptor beta chains from one sample sequenced in a study. MiXCR, applied by TCRdb to the RT-PCR reads, yields one record per CDR3 protein. Altogether about 680,000 distinct CDR3 sequences are present, approximately 14% being singletons, with the ten largest covering 3.6%. Sequencing input: memory CD4+ T cells from blood. These receptors came from a female donor in good health, serving as a healthy control.

The table lists this clonotype with a few counts. CDR3 DNA sequence: TGTGCCAGCAGCCAGGCTAGCGGGACTACTGGCACAGATACGCAGTATTTT. This encodes CASSQASGTTGTDTQYF. The J gene is TRBJ2-3, the V gene TRBV4-2, with 9 bases identical to TRBD2. Germline V CDR1 and CDR2: LGHNA, YNFKEQ. Trimming cost V 3 bases and J 1 base; bases outside gene matches: 8. The CDR3 sequence is 17 residues long.

This clonotype appeared a few times. This chain links TRBV7-2 with TRBJ2-3; tentatively, D is TRBD1 (6 bases). Trimming cost V 1 base and J 8 bases, with 10 bases left between them. CDR3 length equals 13 residues. CDR1 is SGHTA and CDR2 is FQGNSA in the germline V gene. CDR3 in DNA: TGTGCCAGCAGCTTAGGGACAGACGTTACGCAGTATTTT. Its translation is CASSLGTDVTQYF.

In its sample, this clonotype was seen a few times. The chain combines TRBV7-8 with TRBJ1-2, with 7 bases fitting TRBD1. There are 15 residues in the CDR3. V lost 5 bases, J lost 4 bases, and 10 bases stayed unmatched. Looked up from germline, CDR1 is SGHVS and CDR2 is FQNEAQ. The CDR3 reads CASSLRDRISYGYTF. CDR3 in DNA: TGTGCCAGCAGCCTCCGGGACAGAATTTCCTATGGCTACACCTTC.